Included here is one T cell receptor (beta chain) sequence, with context. The record originates from a study of cytomegalovirus exposure and HLA in healthy donors. Across the whole study: Among the 398 donors who were genotyped, approximately 83% fell in the genetic ancestry cluster that is associated with self-reported Caucasian donors.

The PCR made use of 60 Vbeta and 13 Jbeta primers. Original handling: In a later analysis, 60 million to 90 million unique TCR beta chains included roughly 11 million shared by two or more donors. Sequencing was performed with immunoSEQ multiplex PCR; in TCRdb, only in-frame clones are kept and a portion is missing. The D gene and trimming were derived from the DNA, and the V and J assignments and clone size from that table. The sample lists roughly 200,000 clones; 60% to 80% were seen once. The CDR3 consists of 15 residues. Germline CDR1 SGHRS, CDR2 YFSETQ. Trimming shortened V by 7 bases and J by 1 base, and 18 bases separated the two germline ends.

The TCR originated in a man between 60 and 75 years old in good health and CMV-seronegative. Sequencing was carried out using PBMCs. V is TRBV5-1 and J is TRBJ2-7; possibly TRBD2 for D (5 bases). The CDR3 region has the DNA TGCGCCAGCGGAAGAAGCGGACTCGGGTCCTACGAGCAGTACTTC. This codes for CASGRSGLGSYEQYF.